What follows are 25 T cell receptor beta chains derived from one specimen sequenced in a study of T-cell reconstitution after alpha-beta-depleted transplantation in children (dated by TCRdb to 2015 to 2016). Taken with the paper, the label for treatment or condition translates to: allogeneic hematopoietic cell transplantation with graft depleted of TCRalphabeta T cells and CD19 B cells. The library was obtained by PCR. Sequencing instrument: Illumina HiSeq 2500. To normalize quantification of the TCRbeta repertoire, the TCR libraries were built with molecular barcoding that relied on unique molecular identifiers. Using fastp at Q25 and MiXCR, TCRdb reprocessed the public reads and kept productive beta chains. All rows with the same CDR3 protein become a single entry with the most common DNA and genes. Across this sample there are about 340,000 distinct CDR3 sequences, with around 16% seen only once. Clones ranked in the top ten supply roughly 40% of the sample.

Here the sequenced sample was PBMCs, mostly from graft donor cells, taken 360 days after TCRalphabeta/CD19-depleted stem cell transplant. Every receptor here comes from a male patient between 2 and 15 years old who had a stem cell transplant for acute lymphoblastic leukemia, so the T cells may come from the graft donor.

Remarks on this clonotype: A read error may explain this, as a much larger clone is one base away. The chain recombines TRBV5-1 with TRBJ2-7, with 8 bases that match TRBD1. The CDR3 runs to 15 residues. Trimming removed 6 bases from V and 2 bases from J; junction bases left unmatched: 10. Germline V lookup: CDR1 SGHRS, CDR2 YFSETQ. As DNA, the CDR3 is TGCGCCAGCACCTCCGGGACAGGACCCACCTACGAGCAGTACTTC. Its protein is CASTSGTGPTYEQYF.

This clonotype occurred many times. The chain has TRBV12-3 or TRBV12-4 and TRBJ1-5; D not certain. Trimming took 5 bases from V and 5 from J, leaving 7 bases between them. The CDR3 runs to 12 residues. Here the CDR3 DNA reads TGTGCCAGCAGTCTCTCTTATCAGCCCCAGCATTTT. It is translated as CASSLSYQPQHF.

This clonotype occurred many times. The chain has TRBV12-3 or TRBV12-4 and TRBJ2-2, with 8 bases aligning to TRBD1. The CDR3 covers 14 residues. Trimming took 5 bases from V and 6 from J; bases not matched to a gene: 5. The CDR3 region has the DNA TGTGCCAGCAGTCCGATACAGGGGGCCGGGGAGCTGTTTTTT. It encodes CASSPIQGAGELFF.

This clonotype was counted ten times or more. The DNA for the CDR3 is TGTGCCAGCAGTTTATGGGACAGGGACAATGAGCAGTTCTTC. This gives the protein CASSLWDRDNEQFF. The gene calls are TRBV28 and TRBJ2-1; 8 bases are a match to TRBD1. The CDR3 has 14 residues. CDR1 is MDHEN and CDR2 is SYDVKM in the germline V gene. The J segment lost 5 bases and the V segment lost 0 bases, leaving 0 bases of the junction unmatched.

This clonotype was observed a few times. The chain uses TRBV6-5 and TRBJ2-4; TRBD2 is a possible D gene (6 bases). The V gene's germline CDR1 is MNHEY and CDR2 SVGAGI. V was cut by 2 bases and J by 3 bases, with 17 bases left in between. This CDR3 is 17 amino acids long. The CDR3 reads CASSYDGRPAGKNIQYF. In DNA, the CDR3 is TGTGCCAGCAGTTACGACGGACGTCCAGCGGGCAAAAACATTCAGTACTTC.

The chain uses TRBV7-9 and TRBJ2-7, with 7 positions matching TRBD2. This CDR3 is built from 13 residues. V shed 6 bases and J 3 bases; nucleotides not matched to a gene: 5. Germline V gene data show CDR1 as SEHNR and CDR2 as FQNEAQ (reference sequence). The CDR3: CASRAGEFYEQYF. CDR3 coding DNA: TGTGCCAGCAGGGCGGGAGAATTCTACGAGCAGTACTTC.

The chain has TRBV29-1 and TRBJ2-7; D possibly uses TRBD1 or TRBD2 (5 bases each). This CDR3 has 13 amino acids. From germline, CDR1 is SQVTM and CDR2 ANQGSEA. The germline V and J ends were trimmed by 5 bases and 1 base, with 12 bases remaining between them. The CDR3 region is CSVFGGTSYEQYF. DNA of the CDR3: TGCAGCGTTTTTGGGGGTACTTCCTACGAGCAGTACTTC.

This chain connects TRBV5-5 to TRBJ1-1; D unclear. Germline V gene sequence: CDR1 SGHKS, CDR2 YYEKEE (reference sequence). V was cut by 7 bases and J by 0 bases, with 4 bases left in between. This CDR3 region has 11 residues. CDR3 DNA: TGTGCCAGCCAAATGAACACTGAAGCTTTCTTT. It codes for CASQMNTEAFF.

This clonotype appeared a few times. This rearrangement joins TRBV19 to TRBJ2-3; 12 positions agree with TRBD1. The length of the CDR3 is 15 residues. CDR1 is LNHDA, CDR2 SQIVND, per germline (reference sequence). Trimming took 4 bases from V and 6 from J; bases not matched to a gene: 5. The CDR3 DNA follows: TGTGCCAGTAGTAATCTTGGGACAGGGGGCGATACGCAGTATTTT. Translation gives CASSNLGTGGDTQYF.

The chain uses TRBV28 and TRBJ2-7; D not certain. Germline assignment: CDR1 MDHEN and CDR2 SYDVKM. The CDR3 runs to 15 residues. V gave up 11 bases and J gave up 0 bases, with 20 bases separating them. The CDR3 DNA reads TGTGCCGCCGTTAGGAGAGGCCTTAGCTCCTACGAGCAGTACTTC. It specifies CAAVRRGLSSYEQYF.

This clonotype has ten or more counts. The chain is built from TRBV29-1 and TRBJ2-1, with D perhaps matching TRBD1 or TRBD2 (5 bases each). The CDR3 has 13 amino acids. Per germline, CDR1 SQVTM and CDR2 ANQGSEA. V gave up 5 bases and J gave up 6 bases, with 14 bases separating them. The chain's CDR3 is CSVTGQSFNEQFF. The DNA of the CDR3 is TGCAGCGTTACGGGGCAGTCTTTCAATGAGCAGTTCTTC.

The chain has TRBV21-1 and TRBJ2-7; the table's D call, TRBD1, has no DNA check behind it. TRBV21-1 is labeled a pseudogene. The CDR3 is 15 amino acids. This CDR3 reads CASSKRGTGYYEQYF. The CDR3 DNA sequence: TGTGCCAGCAGCAAACGCGGGACAGGTTACTACGAGCAGTACTTC.

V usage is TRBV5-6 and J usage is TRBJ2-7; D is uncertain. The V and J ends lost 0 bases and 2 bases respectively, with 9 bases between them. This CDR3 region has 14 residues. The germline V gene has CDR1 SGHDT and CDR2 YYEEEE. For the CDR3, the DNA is TGTGCCAGCAGCTTGGAGGGCAATACCTACGAGCAGTACTTC. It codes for CASSLEGNTYEQYF. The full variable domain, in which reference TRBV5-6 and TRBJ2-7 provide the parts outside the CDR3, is DAGVTQSPTHLIKTRGQQVTLRCSPKSGHDTVSWYQQALGQGPQFIFQYYEEEERQRGNFPDRFSGHQFPNYSSELNVNALLLGDSALYLCASSLEGNTYEQYFGPGTRLTVT.

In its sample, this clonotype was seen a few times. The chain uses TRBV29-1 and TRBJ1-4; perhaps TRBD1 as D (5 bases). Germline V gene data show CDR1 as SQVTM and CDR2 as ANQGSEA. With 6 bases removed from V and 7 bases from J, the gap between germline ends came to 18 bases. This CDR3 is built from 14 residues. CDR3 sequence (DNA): TGCAGCGTCCTAGTTGCCGGGGGTACTGAAAAACTGTTTTTT. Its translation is CSVLVAGGTEKLFF.

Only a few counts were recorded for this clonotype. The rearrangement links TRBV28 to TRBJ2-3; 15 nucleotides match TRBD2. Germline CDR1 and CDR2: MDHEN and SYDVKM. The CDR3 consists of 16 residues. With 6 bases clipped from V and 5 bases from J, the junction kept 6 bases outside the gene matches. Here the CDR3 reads CASRDLGLAGGDTQYF. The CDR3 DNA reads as TGTGCCAGCAGAGACCTGGGACTAGCGGGAGGAGATACGCAGTATTTT.

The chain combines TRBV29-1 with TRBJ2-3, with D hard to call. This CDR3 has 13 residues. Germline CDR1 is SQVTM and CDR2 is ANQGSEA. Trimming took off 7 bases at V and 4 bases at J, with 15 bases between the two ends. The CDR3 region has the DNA TGCAGCGCCCTTATGTGGGCGGCAGATACGCAGTATTTT. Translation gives CSALMWAADTQYF.

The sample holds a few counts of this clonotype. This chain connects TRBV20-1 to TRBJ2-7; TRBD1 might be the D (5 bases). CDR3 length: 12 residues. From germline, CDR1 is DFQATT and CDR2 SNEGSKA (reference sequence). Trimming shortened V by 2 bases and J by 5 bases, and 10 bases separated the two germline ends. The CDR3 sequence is CSARLGVHEQYF. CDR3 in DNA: TGCAGTGCTAGATTAGGGGTCCACGAGCAGTACTTC.

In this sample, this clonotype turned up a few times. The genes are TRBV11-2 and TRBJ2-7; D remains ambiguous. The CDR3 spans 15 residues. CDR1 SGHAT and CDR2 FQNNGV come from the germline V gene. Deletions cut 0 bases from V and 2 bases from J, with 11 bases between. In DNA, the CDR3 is TGTGCCAGCAGCTTAGATCGGGTACGAACCTACGAGCAGTACTTC. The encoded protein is CASSLDRVRTYEQYF.

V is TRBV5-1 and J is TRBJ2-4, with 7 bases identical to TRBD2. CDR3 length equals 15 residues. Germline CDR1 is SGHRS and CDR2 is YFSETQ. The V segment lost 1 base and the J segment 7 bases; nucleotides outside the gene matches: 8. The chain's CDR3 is CASSLRGRAPNIQYF. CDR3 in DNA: TGCGCCAGCAGCTTGAGAGGGAGGGCCCCTAACATTCAGTACTTC.

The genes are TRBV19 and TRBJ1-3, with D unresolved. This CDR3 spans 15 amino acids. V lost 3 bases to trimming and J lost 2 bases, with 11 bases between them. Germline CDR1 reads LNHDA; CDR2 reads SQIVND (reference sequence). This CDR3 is CASSISAGAGNTIYF. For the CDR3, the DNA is TGTGCCAGTAGTATTTCGGCGGGCGCTGGAAACACCATATATTTT.

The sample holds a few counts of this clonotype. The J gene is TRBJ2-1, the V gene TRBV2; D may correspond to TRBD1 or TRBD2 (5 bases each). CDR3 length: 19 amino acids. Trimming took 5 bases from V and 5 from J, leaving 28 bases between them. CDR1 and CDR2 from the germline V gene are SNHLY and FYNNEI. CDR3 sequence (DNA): TGTGCCAGCAGTTCCCCGTGGAGTACAAAGGGTGGGGGAAACAATGAGCAGTTCTTC. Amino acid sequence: CASSSPWSTKGGGNNEQFF. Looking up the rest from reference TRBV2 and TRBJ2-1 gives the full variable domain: EPEVTQTPSHQVTQMGQEVILRCVPISNHLYFYWYRQILGQKVEFLVSFYNNEISEKSEIFDDQFSVERPDGSNFTLKIRSTKLEDSAMYFCASSSPWSTKGGGNNEQFFGPGTRLTVL.

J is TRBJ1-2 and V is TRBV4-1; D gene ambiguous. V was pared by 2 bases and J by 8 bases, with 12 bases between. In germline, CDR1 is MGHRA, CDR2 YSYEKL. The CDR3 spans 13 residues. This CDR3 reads CASSQTPGGGYTF. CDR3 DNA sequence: TGCGCCAGCAGCCAAACCCCGGGAGGGGGCTACACCTTC.

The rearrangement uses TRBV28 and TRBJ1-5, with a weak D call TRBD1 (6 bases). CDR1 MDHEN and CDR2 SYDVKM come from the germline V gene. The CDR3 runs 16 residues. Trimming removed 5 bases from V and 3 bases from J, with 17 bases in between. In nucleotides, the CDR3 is TGTGCCAGCAGTCCGCCCCCGGGGGGCTTCAATCAGCCCCAGCATTTT. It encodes CASSPPPGGFNQPQHF.

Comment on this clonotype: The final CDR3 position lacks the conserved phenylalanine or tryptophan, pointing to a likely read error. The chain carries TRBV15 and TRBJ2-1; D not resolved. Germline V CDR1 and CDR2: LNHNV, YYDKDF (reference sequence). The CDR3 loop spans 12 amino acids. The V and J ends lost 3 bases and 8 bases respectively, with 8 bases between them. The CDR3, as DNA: TGTGCCACCAGCAGCCTAGTCGATGAGCAGTTCATC. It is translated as CATSSLVDEQFI.

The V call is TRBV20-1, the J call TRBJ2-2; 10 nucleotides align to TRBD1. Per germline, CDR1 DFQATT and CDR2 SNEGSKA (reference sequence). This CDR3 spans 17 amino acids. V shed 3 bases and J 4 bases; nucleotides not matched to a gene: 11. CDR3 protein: CSARRTGGEWSTGELFF. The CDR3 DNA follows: TGCAGTGCTAGGAGGACAGGGGGGGAGTGGAGCACCGGGGAGCTGTTTTTT.